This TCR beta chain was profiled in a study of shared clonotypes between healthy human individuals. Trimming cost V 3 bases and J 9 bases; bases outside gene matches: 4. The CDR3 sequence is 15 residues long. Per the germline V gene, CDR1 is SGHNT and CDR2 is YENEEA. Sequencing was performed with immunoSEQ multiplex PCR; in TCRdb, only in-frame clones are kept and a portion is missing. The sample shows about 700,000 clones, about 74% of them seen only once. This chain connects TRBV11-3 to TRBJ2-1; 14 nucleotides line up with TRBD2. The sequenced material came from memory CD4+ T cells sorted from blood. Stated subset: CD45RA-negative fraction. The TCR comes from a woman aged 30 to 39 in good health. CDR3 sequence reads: CASSLGLAGEAEQFF. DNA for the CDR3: TGTGCCAGCAGCTTGGGACTAGCGGGAGAGGCTGAGCAGTTCTTC. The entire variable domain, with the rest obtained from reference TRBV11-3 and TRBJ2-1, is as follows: EAGVVQSPRYKIIEKKQPVAFWCNPISGHNTLYWYLQNLGQGPELLIRYENEEAVDDSQLPKDRFSAERLKGVDSTLKIQPAELGDSAVYLCASSLGLAGEAEQFFGPGTRLTVL.